This TCR beta chain is from a study of blood T cells in healthy people across ages. In the study overall: In model experiments, template switching was able to capture about one barcoded beta molecule for every two T cells that were present.

Then a second PCR, running roughly 6 to 12 cycles, was carried out with a sample-barcoded 5' primer and a J-beta primer mix. TCRdb passed the 5' RACE reads through MiXCR, listing each CDR3 protein once. The sample includes about 780,000 distinct CDR3 sequences, about 47% of them seen just once. Staff drew around 10 milliliters of peripheral blood from each donor. The CDR3 consists of 14 residues. Germline-derived CDR1 and CDR2 are LNHNV and YYDKDF (reference sequence). V was trimmed by 3 bases and J by 4 bases, leaving 10 bases between them. The receptor comes from a man older than 75 in good health. The chain uses TRBV15 and TRBJ2-1; the D gene is possibly TRBD2 (5 bases). Sequencing was performed on blood. CDR3 nucleotide sequence: TGTGCCACCAGCAGGGCGGACTCTTACAATGAGCAGTTCTTC. It is translated as CATSRADSYNEQFF.